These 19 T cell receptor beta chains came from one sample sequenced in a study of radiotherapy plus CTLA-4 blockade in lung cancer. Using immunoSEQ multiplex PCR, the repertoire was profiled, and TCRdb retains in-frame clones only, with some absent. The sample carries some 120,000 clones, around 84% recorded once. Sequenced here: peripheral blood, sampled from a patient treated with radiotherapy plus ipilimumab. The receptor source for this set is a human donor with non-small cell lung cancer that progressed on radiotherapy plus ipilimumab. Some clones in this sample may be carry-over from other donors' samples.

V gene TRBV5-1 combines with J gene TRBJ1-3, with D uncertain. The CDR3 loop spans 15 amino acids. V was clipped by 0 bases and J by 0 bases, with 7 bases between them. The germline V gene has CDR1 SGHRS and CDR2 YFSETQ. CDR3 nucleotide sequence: TGCGCCAGCAGCTTGGGGCAGATCTCTGGAAACACCATATATTTT. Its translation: CASSLGQISGNTIYF.

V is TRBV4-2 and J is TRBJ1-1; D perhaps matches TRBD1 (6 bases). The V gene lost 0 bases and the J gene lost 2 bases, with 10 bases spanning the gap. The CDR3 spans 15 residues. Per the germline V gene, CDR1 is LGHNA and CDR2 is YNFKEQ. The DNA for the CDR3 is TGTGCCAGCAGCCAAGATTGGGGGCTCAACACTGAAGCTTTCTTT. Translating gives CASSQDWGLNTEAFF.

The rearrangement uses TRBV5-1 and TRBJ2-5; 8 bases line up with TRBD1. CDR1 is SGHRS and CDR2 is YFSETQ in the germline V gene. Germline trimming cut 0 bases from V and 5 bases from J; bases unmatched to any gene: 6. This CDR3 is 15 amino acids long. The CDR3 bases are TGCGCCAGCAGCTTGGAGGCAGGGGGCTCGGAGACCCAGTACTTC. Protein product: CASSLEAGGSETQYF.

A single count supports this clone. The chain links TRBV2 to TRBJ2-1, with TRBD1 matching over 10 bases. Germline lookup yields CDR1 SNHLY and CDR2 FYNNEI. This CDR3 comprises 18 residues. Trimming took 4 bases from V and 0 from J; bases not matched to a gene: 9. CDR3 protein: CASSGFGTGEFSYNEQFF. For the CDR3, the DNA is TGTGCCAGCAGTGGGTTCGGGACAGGGGAGTTCTCCTACAATGAGCAGTTCTTC.

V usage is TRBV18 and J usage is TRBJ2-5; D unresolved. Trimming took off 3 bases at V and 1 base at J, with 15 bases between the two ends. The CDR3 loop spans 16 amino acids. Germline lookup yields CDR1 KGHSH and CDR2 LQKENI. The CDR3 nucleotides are TGTGCCAGCTCACCTCCCCGGGCCCTCAGCCAAGAGACCCAGTACTTC. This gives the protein CASSPPRALSQETQYF. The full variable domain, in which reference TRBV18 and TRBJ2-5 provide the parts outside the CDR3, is NAGVMQNPRHLVRRRGQEARLRCSPMKGHSHVYWYRQLPEEGLKFMVYLQKENIIDESGMPKERFSAEFPKEGPSILRIQQVVRGDSAAYFCASSPPRALSQETQYFGPGTRLLVL.

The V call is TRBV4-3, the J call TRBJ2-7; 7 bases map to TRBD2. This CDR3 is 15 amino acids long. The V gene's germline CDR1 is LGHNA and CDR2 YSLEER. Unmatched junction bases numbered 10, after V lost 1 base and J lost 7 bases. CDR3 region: CASSQGFTGGREQYF. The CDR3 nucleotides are TGCGCCAGCAGCCAAGGTTTTACGGGGGGTAGAGAGCAGTACTTC.

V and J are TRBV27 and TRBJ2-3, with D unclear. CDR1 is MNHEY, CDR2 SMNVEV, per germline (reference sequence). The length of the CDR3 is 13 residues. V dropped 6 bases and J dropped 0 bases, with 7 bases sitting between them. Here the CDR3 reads CASRYPSTDTQYF. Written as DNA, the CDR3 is TGTGCCAGCAGATACCCTAGCACAGATACGCAGTATTTT.

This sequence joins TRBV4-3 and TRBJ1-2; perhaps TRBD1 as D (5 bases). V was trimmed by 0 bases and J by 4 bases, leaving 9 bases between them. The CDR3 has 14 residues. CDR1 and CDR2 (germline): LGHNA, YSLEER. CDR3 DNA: TGCGCCAGCAGCCAAGAGGGACGGACCTATGGCTACACCTTC. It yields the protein CASSQEGRTYGYTF.

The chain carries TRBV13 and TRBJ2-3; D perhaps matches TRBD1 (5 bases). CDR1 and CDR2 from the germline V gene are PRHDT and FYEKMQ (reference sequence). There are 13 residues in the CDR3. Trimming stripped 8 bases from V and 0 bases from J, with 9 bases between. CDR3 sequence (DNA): TGTGCCAGCGGCAGGGCCAGCACAGATACGCAGTATTTT. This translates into CASGRASTDTQYF.

The CDR3 bases are TGCGCCAGCAGCACAGCGGGACTCACCTACGAGCAGTACTTC. Amino acid sequence: CASSTAGLTYEQYF. The chain uses TRBV5-1 and TRBJ2-7; TRBD2 matches at 7 bases. The CDR3 loop spans 14 amino acids. Germline V gene lookup returns CDR1 SGHRS and CDR2 YFSETQ. Trimming at V came to 4 bases and at J to 2 bases, leaving 6 bases not matched to a gene.

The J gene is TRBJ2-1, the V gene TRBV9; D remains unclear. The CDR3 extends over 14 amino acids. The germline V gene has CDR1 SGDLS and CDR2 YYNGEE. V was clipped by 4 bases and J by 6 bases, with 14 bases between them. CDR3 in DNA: TGTGCCAGCAGCCGTTCCGGTACTACCAATGAGCAGTTCTTC. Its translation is CASSRSGTTNEQFF.

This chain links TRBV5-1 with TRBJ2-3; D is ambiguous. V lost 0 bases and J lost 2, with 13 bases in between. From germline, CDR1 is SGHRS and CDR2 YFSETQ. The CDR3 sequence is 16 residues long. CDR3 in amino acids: CASSLDPTKYTDTQYF. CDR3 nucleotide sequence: TGCGCCAGCAGCTTGGATCCCACTAAATACACAGATACGCAGTATTTT.

This CDR3 reads CATSTLWGVSYEQYF. Written as DNA, the CDR3 is TGTGCCACCAGCACCCTATGGGGGGTTTCCTACGAGCAGTACTTC. The chain couples TRBV15 to TRBJ2-7; TRBD2 might be the D (6 bases). Germline V gene lookup returns CDR1 LNHNV and CDR2 YYDKDF (reference sequence). V was cut by 4 bases and J by 1 base, with 14 bases left in between. The CDR3 has 15 residues.

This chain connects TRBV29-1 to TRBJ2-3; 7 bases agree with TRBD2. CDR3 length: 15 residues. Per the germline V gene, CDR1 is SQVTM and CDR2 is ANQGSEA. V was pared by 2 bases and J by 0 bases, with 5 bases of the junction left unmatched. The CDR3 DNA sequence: TGCAGCGTTGAAACAAGCGGGGCTAGCACAGATACGCAGTATTTT. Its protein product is CSVETSGASTDTQYF.

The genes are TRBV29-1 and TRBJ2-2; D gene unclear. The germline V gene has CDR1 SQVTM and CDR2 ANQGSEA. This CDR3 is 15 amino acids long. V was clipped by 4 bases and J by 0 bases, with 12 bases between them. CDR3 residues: CSVGPDRPNTGELFF. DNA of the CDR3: TGCAGCGTTGGGCCAGATCGACCGAACACCGGGGAGCTGTTTTTT.

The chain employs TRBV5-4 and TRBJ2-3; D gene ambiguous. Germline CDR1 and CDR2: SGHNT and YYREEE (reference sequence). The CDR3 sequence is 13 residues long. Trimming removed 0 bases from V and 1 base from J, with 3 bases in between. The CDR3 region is CASSLAGTDTQYF. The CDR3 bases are TGTGCCAGCAGCTTGGCGGGCACAGATACGCAGTATTTT.

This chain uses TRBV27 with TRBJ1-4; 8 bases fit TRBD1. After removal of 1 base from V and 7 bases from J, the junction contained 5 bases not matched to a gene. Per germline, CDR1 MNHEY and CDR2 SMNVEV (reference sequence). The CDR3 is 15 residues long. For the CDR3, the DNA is TGTGCCAGCAGTTTATTTGGACAGGGAGTTGAAAAACTGTTTTTT. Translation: CASSLFGQGVEKLFF.

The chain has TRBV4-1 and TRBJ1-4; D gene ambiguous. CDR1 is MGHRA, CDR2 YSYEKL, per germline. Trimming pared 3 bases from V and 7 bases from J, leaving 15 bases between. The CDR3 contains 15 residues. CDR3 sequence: CASSHGWIGGEKLFF. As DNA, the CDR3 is TGCGCCAGCAGCCATGGGTGGATAGGAGGTGAAAAACTGTTTTTT.

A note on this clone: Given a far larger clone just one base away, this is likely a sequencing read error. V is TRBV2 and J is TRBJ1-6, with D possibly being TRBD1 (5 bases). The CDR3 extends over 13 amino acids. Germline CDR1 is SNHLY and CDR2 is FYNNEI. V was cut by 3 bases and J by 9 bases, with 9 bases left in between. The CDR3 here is CASSDRAASPLHF. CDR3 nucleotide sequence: TGTGCCAGCAGTGACAGGGCGGCTTCACCCCTCCACTTT.